This T cell receptor (beta chain) was recorded in a study of T-cell reconstitution after alpha-beta-depleted transplantation in children. The CDR3 extends over 13 amino acids. V shed 6 bases and J shed 1 base, with 9 bases lying between them. Preparation of the TCRbeta library used unique molecular identifiers. Each CDR3 protein gets one entry after TCRdb re-called the PCR reads with MiXCR. This table holds about 400,000 distinct CDR3 sequences, around 20% found once. The sample consisted of PBMCs from the stem cell graft donor, taken from the stem cell graft. V is TRBV12-3 or TRBV12-4 and J is TRBJ1-1; D is uncertain. This TCR came from a human donor who donated a stem cell graft to a child with acute myeloid leukemia. CDR3 sequence reads: CASRPDGNTEAFF. The CDR3, as DNA: TGTGCCAGCAGACCTGACGGGAACACTGAAGCTTTCTTT.